Listed here is a single T cell receptor beta chain. As yet, its antigen is unknown. TCRdb re-derived calls from the 5' RACE reads in MiXCR, one entry per CDR3 protein. Of 300,000 to 400,000 distinct CDR3 sequences in the sample, about 9.5% were seen once. These data are taken from a study of T cells after yellow fever vaccination. Overall study: Low-cell-number fractions underwent preparation using SMART-Seq v4 Ultra Low Input.

The CDR3 length is 13 residues. V lost 6 bases and J 3 bases, leaving 11 bases between the germline ends. CDR1 is MDHEN, CDR2 SYDVKM, per germline. Study-wide points: Once the booster was given, most primary-vaccination clones reappeared, at around 96% for CD4 and around 90% for CD8. There was a small share of clonotypes that showed up in both the CD4 and CD8 compartments.

The gene calls are TRBV28 and TRBJ1-2; D gene uncertain. This TCR came from a man between 18 and 35 years old who received the YFV17D yellow fever vaccine. The sequenced sample was PBMCs, obtained on the day of the first yellow fever vaccination. The CDR3 bases are TGTGCCAGCAGGCAGAGAATGGACTATGGCTACACCTTC. Encoded protein: CASRQRMDYGYTF.